At least ten counts were recorded for the clone carrying this TCR beta chain. Antigen unknown. The read comes to an end 3 residues before the CDR3 does, leaving the germline J gene to fill in the end. Here immunoSEQ multiplex PCR was the method, and the copy in TCRdb shows in-frame clones only, minus some. This sample comprises tens of thousands of clones, none seen once only. This record comes from a study of T cell clonality in common variable immunodeficiency. Most patients and controls had Caucasian heritage. The V gene end was trimmed by 4 bases and the J gene end by 3 bases; junction bases not matched to a gene: 2. Germline CDR1 and CDR2: ENHRY and SYGVKD. This CDR3 spans 13 amino acids. Broader study findings: Fewer TCRbeta clones were shared among CVID subjects than controls.

The rearrangement joins TRBV10-3 to TRBJ2-7, with TRBD1 matching 8 bases. The receptor comes from a person between 18 and 75 years old in good health. Sequencing was carried out using peripheral blood mononuclear cells. CDR3 loop: CAISVDRGYEQYF. CDR3 DNA, as far as it was read: TGTGCCATCAGTGTTGACAGGGGCTACGAG.